These T cell receptor beta chains were read from a single sample in a study of cytotoxic CD8 clonotypes in ibrutinib-treated CLL. Profiled with immunoSEQ multiplex PCR; TCRdb holds only in-frame clones, not every one. The repertoire includes about 14,000 clones, under 75% of them detected once, and 5.4% sits in the top ten. The sample was PBMCs, taken before ibrutinib treatment. The receptors here all came from a human donor with chronic lymphocytic leukemia. Both conserved end residues are part of each CDR3.

J gene | V gene | CDR3 protein
TRBJ1-5 | TRBV25-1 | CASSEPRTAVEAQHF
TRBJ2-6 | TRBV27 | CASSPPGVGSGANVLTF
TRBJ2-3 | TRBV5-5 | CASSLGWGYADTQYF
TRBJ1-1 | TRBV4-3 | CASSQDPGGAFNTEAFF
TRBJ2-3 | TRBV7-2 | CASSLRGPQYF
TRBJ2-2 | TRBV28 | CASSLPQGRGTGELFF
TRBJ2-2 | TRBV28 | CASSSSGRNPGELFF
TRBJ1-1 | TRBV10-1 | CASRQRNTEAFF
TRBJ2-1 | TRBV6-5 | CASSPLAGAEQFF
TRBJ2-7 | TRBV27 | CASSLGVGTAPEGQYF
TRBJ1-5 | TRBV30 | CAWSRGRTGNVNQPQHF
TRBJ2-6 | TRBV7-8 | CASSRSSGANVLTF
TRBJ1-3 | TRBV5-3 | CAWAAGFAGNTIYF
TRBJ1-2 | TRBV5-1 | CASSSTRGPSYGYTF
TRBJ1-2 | TRBV7-6 | CASSPGQANYGYTF
TRBJ2-5 | TRBV18 | CASSPQLGTQYF
TRBJ1-6 | TRBV4-3 | CASSQRVSNSPLHF
TRBJ1-5 | TRBV27 | CASSSNWGSQPQHF
TRBJ2-1 | TRBV6-4 | CASSALLASEQFF
TRBJ2-7 | TRBV19 | CASSGGGLESYEQYF
TRBJ1-5 | TRBV28 | CASSRTGGGNQPQHF
TRBJ1-6 | TRBV5-4 | CASSRRRGQGKSSYNSPLHF
TRBJ1-2 | TRBV28 | CASSESTGYGYTF
TRBJ2-2 | TRBV18 | CASSPFSGGPGGTGELFF
TRBJ2-1 | TRBV7-9 | CASTQGSGTNNEQFF
TRBJ2-7 | TRBV5-4 | CASSLGRGRTYEQYF
TRBJ2-7 | TRBV9 | CASSVGGTRAYEQYF
TRBJ1-1 | TRBV2 | CASSWGNTEAFF
TRBJ2-5 | TRBV7-2 | CASSQWGQETQYF
TRBJ2-7 | TRBV6-1 | CASSDNSYEQYF
TRBJ2-3 | TRBV11-3 | CASSLGQGGTDTQYF
TRBJ2-7 | TRBV6-1 | CASSGWTGTYEQYF
TRBJ2-3 | TRBV6-1 | CASSEGAQGADTQYF
TRBJ2-3 | TRBV28 | CASSSGQTTDTQYF
TRBJ2-3 | TRBV2 | CASSRGAGADTQYF
TRBJ2-5 | TRBV9 | CASSAGPLVETQYF
TRBJ1-1 | TRBV7-8 | CASSLRPGEVEAFF
TRBJ2-1 | TRBV5-1 | CASSLAPSGGPSYNEQFF
TRBJ2-5 | TRBV30 | CAWSGLGPSPQETQYF
TRBJ2-1 | TRBV20-1 | CSATIYNEQFF
TRBJ2-3 | TRBV7-9 | CASSSPRSPGTPTDTQYF
TRBJ2-7 | TRBV11-2 | CASSFAGGPDEQYF
TRBJ2-2 | TRBV5-5 | CASSSGANTGELFF
TRBJ2-5 | TRBV7-9 | CASSPSGPWGTQYF